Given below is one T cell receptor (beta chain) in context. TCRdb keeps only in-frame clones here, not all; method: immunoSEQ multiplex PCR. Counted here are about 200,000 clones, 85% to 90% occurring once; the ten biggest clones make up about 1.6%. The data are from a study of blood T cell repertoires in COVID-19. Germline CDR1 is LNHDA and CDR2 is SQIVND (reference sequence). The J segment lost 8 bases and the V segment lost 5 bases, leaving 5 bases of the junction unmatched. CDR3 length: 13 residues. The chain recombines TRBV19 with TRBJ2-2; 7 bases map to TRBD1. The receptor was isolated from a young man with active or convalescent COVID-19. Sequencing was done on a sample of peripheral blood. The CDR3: CASSPMDRGELFF. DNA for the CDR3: TGTGCCAGTAGTCCCATGGACAGGGGGGAGCTGTTTTTT. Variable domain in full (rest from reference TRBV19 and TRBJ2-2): DGGITQSPKYLFRKEGQNVTLSCEQNLNHDAMYWYRQDPGQGLRLIYYSQIVNDFQKGDIAEGYSVSREKKESFPLTVTSAQKNPTAFYLCASSPMDRGELFFGEGSRLTVL.